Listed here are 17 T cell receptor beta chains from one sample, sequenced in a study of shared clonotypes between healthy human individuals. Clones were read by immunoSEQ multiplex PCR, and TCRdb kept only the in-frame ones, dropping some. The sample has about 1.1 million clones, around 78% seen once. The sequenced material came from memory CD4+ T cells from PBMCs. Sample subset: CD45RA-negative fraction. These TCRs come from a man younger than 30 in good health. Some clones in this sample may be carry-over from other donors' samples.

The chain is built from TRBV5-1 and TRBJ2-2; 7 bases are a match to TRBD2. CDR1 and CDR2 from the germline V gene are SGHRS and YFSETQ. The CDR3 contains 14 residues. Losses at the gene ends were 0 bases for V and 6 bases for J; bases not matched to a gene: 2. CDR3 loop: CASSLDGGAGELFF. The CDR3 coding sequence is TGCGCCAGCAGCTTGGATGGGGGGGCCGGGGAGCTGTTTTTT.

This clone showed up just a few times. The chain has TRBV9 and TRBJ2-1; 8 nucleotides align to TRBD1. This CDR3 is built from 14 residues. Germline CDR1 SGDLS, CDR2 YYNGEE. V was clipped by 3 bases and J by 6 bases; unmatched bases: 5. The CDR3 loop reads CASSAGQGSNEQFF. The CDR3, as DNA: TGTGCCAGCAGCGCCGGACAGGGTAGCAATGAGCAGTTCTTC.

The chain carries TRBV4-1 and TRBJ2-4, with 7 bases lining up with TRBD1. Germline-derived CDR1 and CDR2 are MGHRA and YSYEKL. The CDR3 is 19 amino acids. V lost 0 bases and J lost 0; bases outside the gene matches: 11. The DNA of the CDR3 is TGCGCCAGCAGCCAAGATCACGGACAGGAGGCTCTAGCCAAAAACATTCAGTACTTC. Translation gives CASSQDHGQEALAKNIQYF.

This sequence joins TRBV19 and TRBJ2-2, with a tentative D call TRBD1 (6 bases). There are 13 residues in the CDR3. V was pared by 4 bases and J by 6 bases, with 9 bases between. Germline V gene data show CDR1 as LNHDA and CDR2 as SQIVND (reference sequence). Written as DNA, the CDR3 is TGTGCCAGTAGTAGCCAGGGGTCCGGGGAGCTGTTTTTT. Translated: CASSSQGSGELFF.

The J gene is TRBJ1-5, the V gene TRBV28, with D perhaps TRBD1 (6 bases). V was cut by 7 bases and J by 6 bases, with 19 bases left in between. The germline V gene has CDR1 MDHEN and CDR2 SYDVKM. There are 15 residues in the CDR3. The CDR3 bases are TGTGCCAGCACCTTGGGTACAGGGAGGGGTCAGCCCCAGCATTTT. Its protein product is CASTLGTGRGQPQHF.

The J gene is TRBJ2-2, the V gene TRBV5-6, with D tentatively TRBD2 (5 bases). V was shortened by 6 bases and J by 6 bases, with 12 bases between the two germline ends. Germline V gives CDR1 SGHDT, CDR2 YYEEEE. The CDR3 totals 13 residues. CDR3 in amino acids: CASTQRGSGELFF. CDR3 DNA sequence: TGTGCCAGCACCCAACGGGGTTCCGGGGAGCTGTTTTTT.

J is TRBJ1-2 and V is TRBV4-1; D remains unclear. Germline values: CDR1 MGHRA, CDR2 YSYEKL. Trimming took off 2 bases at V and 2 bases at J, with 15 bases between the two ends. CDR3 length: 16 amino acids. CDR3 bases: TGCGCCAGCAGCCAACCCACCCGGGAGGTAAACTATGGCTACACCTTC. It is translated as CASSQPTREVNYGYTF.

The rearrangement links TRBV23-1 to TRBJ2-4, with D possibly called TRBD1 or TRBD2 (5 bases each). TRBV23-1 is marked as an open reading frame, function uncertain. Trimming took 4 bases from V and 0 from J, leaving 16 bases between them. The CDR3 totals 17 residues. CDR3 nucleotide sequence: TGCGCCAGCAGTCTTCCTGGGACCGTTCTAGCCAAAAACATTCAGTACTTC. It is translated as CASSLPGTVLAKNIQYF.

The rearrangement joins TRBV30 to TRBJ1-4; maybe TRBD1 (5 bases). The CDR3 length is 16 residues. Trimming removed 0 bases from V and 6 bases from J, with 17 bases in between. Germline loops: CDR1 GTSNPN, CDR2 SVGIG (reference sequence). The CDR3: CAWSVIQDGVDEKLFF. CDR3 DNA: TGTGCCTGGAGTGTAATACAGGACGGGGTCGATGAAAAACTGTTTTTT.

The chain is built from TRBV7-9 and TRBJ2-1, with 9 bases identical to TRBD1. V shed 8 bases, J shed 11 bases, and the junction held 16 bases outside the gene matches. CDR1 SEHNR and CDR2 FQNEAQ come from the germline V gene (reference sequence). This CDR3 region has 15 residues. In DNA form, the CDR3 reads TGTGCCAGCGTCTGGGGGTGGACAGGGGCCTACAAGCAGTTCTTC. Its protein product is CASVWGWTGAYKQFF.

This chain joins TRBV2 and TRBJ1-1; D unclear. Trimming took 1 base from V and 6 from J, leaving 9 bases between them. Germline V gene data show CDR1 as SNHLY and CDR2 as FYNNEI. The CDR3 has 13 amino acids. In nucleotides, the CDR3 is TGTGCCAGCAGTGAAGGGGTACCCTCTGAAGCTTTCTTT. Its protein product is CASSEGVPSEAFF. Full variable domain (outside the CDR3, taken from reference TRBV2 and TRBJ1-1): EPEVTQTPSHQVTQMGQEVILRCVPISNHLYFYWYRQILGQKVEFLVSFYNNEISEKSEIFDDQFSVERPDGSNFTLKIRSTKLEDSAMYFCASSEGVPSEAFFGQGTRLTVV.

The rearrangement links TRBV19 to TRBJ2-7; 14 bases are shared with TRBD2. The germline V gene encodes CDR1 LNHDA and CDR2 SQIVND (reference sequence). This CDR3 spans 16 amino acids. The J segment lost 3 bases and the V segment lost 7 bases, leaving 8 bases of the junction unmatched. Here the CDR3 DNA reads TGTGCCAGTAAGGGACTAGCGGGAGATTCCGGCTACGAGCAGTACTTC. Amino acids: CASKGLAGDSGYEQYF.

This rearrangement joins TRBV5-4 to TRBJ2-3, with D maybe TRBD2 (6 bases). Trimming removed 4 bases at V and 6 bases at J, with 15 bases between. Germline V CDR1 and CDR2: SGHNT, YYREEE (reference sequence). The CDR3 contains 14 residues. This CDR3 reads CASSQTSARDTQYF. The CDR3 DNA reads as TGTGCCAGCAGCCAGACTAGTGCGCGGGATACGCAGTATTTT.

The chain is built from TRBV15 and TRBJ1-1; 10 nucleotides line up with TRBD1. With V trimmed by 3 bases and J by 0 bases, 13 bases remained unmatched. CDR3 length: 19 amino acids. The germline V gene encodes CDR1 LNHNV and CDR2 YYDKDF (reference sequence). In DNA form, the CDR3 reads TGTGCCACCAGCAGTTGGACAGGGGGTACGTTCGGCGTGAACACTGAAGCTTTCTTT. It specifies CATSSWTGGTFGVNTEAFF.

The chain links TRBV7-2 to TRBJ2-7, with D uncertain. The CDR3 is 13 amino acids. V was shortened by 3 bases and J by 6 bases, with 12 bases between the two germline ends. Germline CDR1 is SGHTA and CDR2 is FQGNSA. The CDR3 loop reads CASSFSQGSEQYF. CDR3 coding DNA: TGTGCCAGCAGCTTTTCCCAAGGCAGCGAGCAGTACTTC.

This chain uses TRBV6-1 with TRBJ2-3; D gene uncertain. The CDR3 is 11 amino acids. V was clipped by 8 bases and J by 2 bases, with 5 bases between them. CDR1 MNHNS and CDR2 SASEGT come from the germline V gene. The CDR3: CASGHTDTQYF. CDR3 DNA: TGTGCCAGCGGCCACACAGATACGCAGTATTTT.

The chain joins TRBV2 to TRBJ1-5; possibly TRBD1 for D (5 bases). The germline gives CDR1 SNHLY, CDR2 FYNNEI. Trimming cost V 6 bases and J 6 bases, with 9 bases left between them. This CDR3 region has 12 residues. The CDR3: CASSRASQPQHF. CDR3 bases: TGTGCCAGCAGCAGGGCCAGTCAGCCCCAGCATTTT.